This T cell receptor beta chain was retrieved from a study of brain T cells in children with intractable seizures. Profiling relied on immunoSEQ multiplex PCR, and the TCRdb table lists in-frame clones only, not all of them. The table includes 300,000 to 400,000 clones, over 90% detected once. Time point described: blood from clinic visit 5 months post-surgery; TSC patient then seizure free. Surgery cases with the highest brain T cell transcript signatures were chosen for sequencing. This sequence originates from a boy under three years old with tuberous sclerosis and intractable seizures. The material was peripheral blood, obtained 4 to 5 months after surgery.

The chain's CDR3 is CASSRVRGTDTQYF. CDR3 coding DNA: TGTGCCAGCAGTAGGGTGAGGGGCACAGATACGCAGTATTTT. The chain carries TRBV6-5 and TRBJ2-3; TRBD2 might be the D (5 bases). Germline V gene sequence: CDR1 MNHEY, CDR2 SVGAGI. V lost 5 bases to trimming and J lost 1 base, with 10 bases between them. This CDR3 spans 14 amino acids.